The rows below give T cell receptor beta chains drawn from one sample of a study of T cell responses to AZD1222 COVID-19 vaccine. Repertoires were generated with immunoSEQ multiplex PCR, while TCRdb's copy carries only in-frame clones and drops some. The sample comprises 100,000 to 110,000 clones, around 87% of which are singletons, and 4% to 5% rests with the top ten. This specimen consisted of peripheral blood, obtained on day 0 of MenACWY control vaccination. The receptors come from an adult in good health. The CDR3 runs from the conserved cysteine through the conserved F or W. A D gene is named only where the DNA matches it firmly. Clone sizes are given selectively: once, few, many, or a class where the clone is expanded.

J gene,clone size,V gene,D gene,CDR3 protein,CDR3 DNA
TRBJ1-1,.,TRBV28,.,CASSRGRNTEAFF,TGTGCCAGCAGCAGGGGTCGGAACACTGAAGCTTTCTTT
TRBJ1-5,.,TRBV3-1/TRBV3-2,.,CASSLTVAGNQPQHF,TGTGCCAGCAGCCTTACCGTCGCAGGGAATCAGCCCCAGCATTTT
TRBJ2-1,few,TRBV7-2,TRBD2,CASSLVQREYNEQFF,TGTGCCAGCAGCTTAGTGCAGCGGGAGTACAATGAGCAGTTCTTC
TRBJ1-6,.,TRBV9,.,CASSVGGEGEPLHF,TGTGCCAGCAGCGTAGGCGGAGAAGGAGAACCCCTCCACTTT
TRBJ2-1,.,TRBV19,.,CASRHQGTRSYNEQFF,TGTGCCAGTAGACACCAAGGGACACGCTCCTACAATGAGCAGTTCTTC
TRBJ2-6,.,TRBV6-4,.,CASSQQGLLSGANVLTF,TGTGCCAGCAGTCAACAGGGACTCCTTTCTGGGGCCAACGTCCTGACTTTC
TRBJ2-7,.,TRBV6-5,.,CACQSGAYEQYF,TGTGCCTGCCAGTCGGGAGCCTACGAGCAGTACTTC
TRBJ2-5,.,TRBV9,.,CASSPGGQETQYF,TGTGCCAGCAGCCCCGGGGGTCAAGAGACCCAGTACTTC
TRBJ1-4,.,TRBV6-6,.,CASSYSIGGWNEKLFF,TGTGCCAGCAGTTACTCGATTGGGGGCTGGAATGAAAAACTGTTTTTT
TRBJ1-2,.,TRBV29-1,.,CSVELNGSGGYTF,TGCAGCGTTGAATTAAATGGGTCCGGCGGCTACACCTTC
TRBJ2-2,.,TRBV11-2,.,CASSSHTGELFF,TGTGCCAGCAGCAGCCACACCGGGGAGCTGTTTTTT
TRBJ2-2,.,TRBV23-1,.,CASSHGPSGIAPTNTGELFF,TGCGCCAGCAGTCACGGACCATCCGGGATCGCTCCTACAAACACCGGGGAGCTGTTTTTT
TRBJ2-7,.,TRBV7-6,TRBD1,CASSSGQGTEQYF,TGTGCCAGCAGCTCGGGACAGGGGACAGAGCAGTACTTC
TRBJ1-1,once,TRBV6-2/TRBV6-3,.,CASSTRTGNTEAFF,TGTGCCAGCAGTACTCGGACGGGGAACACTGAAGCTTTCTTT
TRBJ1-4,.,TRBV11-2,.,CASSESGEKLFF,TGTGCCAGCAGCGAAAGTGGCGAAAAACTGTTTTTT
TRBJ1-4,.,TRBV28,.,CASSWRVGEKLFF,TGTGCCAGCAGTTGGAGGGTCGGTGAAAAACTGTTTTTT
TRBJ2-5,once,TRBV2,TRBD2,CASTPGRLAGGRETQYF,TGTGCCAGCACCCCCGGGCGTCTAGCGGGAGGGCGGGAGACCCAGTACTTC
TRBJ2-7,once,TRBV7-9,.,CASSLEVLEVGYEQYF,TGTGCCAGCAGCTTAGAGGTTCTAGAGGTCGGTTACGAGCAGTACTTC
TRBJ2-7,.,TRBV29-1,.,CSVDLGKSSYEQYF,TGCAGCGTTGACCTCGGGAAGAGCTCCTACGAGCAGTACTTC
TRBJ2-1,.,TRBV4-1,TRBD2,CASSQDIPGTSGYNEQFF,TGCGCCAGCAGCCAAGATATCCCGGGGACTAGCGGCTACAATGAGCAGTTCTTC
TRBJ2-5,once,TRBV10-3,.,CAISGLGASQETQYF,TGTGCCATCAGTGGCCTGGGGGCGAGTCAAGAGACCCAGTACTTC
TRBJ2-1,.,TRBV6-5,TRBD2,CASSSPGTSGYNEQFF,TGTGCCAGCAGTTCCCCCGGGACTAGCGGCTACAATGAGCAGTTCTTC
TRBJ1-4,few,TRBV7-2,TRBD1,CASSQRGGQASATNEKLFF,TGTGCCAGCAGCCAAAGGGGGGGACAGGCCTCTGCAACTAATGAAAAACTGTTTTTT
TRBJ2-2,once,TRBV4-3,TRBD2,CASSQAHVSGSPGELFF,TGCGCCAGCAGCCAAGCTCATGTTAGCGGGTCCCCCGGGGAGCTGTTTTTT
TRBJ2-7,few,TRBV6-5,TRBD2,CASSWEGNRAYEQYF,TGTGCCAGCAGTTGGGAGGGAAACCGGGCTTACGAGCAGTACTTC
TRBJ1-4,.,TRBV4-2,TRBD1,CASSPTGGTDGMFF,TGTGCCAGCAGCCCCACAGGGGGAACCGATGGGATGTTTTTT
TRBJ1-2,few,TRBV20-1,.,CSASGQGSYGYTF,TGCAGTGCTAGTGGGCAGGGGTCCTATGGCTACACCTTC
TRBJ1-2,.,TRBV6-5,.,CASSSPEGRGYTF,TGTGCCAGCAGTTCCCCCGAGGGCCGTGGCTACACCTTC
TRBJ1-6,.,TRBV7-3,TRBD1,CASSSGTGNSSPLHF,TGTGCCAGCAGCTCAGGGACAGGCAATTCTTCACCCCTCCACTTT
TRBJ1-2,.,TRBV7-2,.,CASSYRDVRGYTF,TGTGCCAGCAGTTACAGGGATGTGAGGGGCTACACCTTC
TRBJ1-3,.,TRBV7-7,TRBD1,CASSLDRGPGNTIYF,TGTGCCAGCAGCTTAGACAGGGGCCCTGGAAACACCATATATTTT
TRBJ1-1,.,TRBV12-3/TRBV12-4,.,CASSFSEGTEAFF,TGTGCCAGCAGTTTCTCAGAGGGCACTGAAGCTTTCTTT
TRBJ2-1,.,TRBV4-1,.,CASSQEVKNNEQFF,TGCGCCAGCAGCCAAGAGGTCAAAAACAATGAGCAGTTCTTC
TRBJ1-2,.,TRBV7-9,TRBD1,CASSYGTANYGYTF,TGTGCCAGCAGCTACGGGACAGCTAACTATGGCTACACCTTC
TRBJ2-7,once,TRBV5-1,.,CASSGESASYEQYF,TGCGCCAGCAGCGGGGAGTCCGCGAGTTACGAGCAGTACTTC
TRBJ1-2,.,TRBV9,.,CASSVDGSRGGGYTF,TGTGCCAGCAGCGTGGATGGGTCCAGGGGTGGTGGCTACACCTTC
TRBJ2-5,.,TRBV5-6,.,CASSADLPGRGRETQYF,TGTGCCAGCAGCGCCGACTTACCGGGCAGGGGTAGAGAGACCCAGTACTTC
TRBJ2-1,.,TRBV3-1/TRBV3-2,TRBD1,CASSYRDRDYNEQFF,TGTGCCAGCAGTTACCGGGACAGGGATTACAATGAGCAGTTCTTC
TRBJ1-1,.,TRBV18,TRBD1,CASSEGAGETEAFF,TGTGCCAGCTCAGAGGGGGCCGGAGAGACTGAAGCTTTCTTT
TRBJ1-2,.,TRBV3-1/TRBV3-2,.,CASSQEPDSHGYTF,TGTGCCAGCAGCCAAGAGCCAGATTCTCATGGCTACACCTTC
TRBJ1-6,once,TRBV5-1,TRBD1,CASSVGQGSASPLHF,TGCGCCAGCAGCGTTGGACAGGGCTCGGCTTCACCCCTCCACTTT
TRBJ2-7,few,TRBV13,TRBD2,CASSFGGGGRDHEQYF,TGTGCCAGCAGCTTCGGCGGTGGGGGGAGGGACCACGAGCAGTACTTC
TRBJ1-1,once,TRBV5-1,.,CASSLESGVGSEAFF,TGCGCCAGCAGCTTGGAGTCGGGAGTTGGGTCTGAAGCTTTCTTT
TRBJ1-3,.,TRBV3-1/TRBV3-2,.,CASSQGPQGPGNTIYF,TGTGCCAGCAGCCAAGGTCCGCAGGGTCCTGGAAACACCATATATTTT
TRBJ1-1,.,TRBV19,.,CASSPWGWVEAFF,TGTGCCAGTAGTCCCTGGGGCTGGGTTGAAGCTTTCTTT
TRBJ2-3,.,TRBV18,TRBD2,CASSEGLARTDTQYF,TGTGCCAGCTCAGAAGGACTAGCACGAACAGATACGCAGTATTTT
TRBJ1-1,.,TRBV6-5,.,CASRPQGNTEAFF,TGTGCCAGCAGACCACAGGGGAACACTGAAGCTTTCTTT
TRBJ2-7,.,TRBV28,.,CASTPLRDQTYEQYF,TGTGCCAGCACTCCCCTCCGGGACCAAACCTACGAGCAGTACTTC
TRBJ2-7,.,TRBV19,.,CASSPLRGYEQYF,TGTGCCAGTAGTCCCCTGCGCGGCTACGAGCAGTACTTC
TRBJ1-5,.,TRBV18,TRBD1,CASSLGTGRDQPQHF,TGTGCCAGCTCACTCGGGACAGGGAGAGATCAGCCCCAGCATTTT
TRBJ1-4,once,TRBV15,.,CATSRGAWSTNEKLFF,TGTGCCACCAGCAGAGGAGCATGGTCCACTAATGAAAAACTGTTTTTT
TRBJ1-5,once,TRBV11-2,.,CASSPGRDSNQPQHF,TGTGCCAGCAGCCCCGGACGGGATAGCAATCAGCCCCAGCATTTT
TRBJ2-7,once,TRBV2,TRBD2,CASKGLAGGLSYEQYF,TGTGCCAGCAAGGGACTAGCGGGAGGGCTGTCCTACGAGCAGTACTTC
TRBJ1-5,.,TRBV28,.,CASSFPGRGAHSNQPQHF,TGTGCCAGCAGTTTCCCCGGAAGGGGGGCCCATAGCAATCAGCCCCAGCATTTT